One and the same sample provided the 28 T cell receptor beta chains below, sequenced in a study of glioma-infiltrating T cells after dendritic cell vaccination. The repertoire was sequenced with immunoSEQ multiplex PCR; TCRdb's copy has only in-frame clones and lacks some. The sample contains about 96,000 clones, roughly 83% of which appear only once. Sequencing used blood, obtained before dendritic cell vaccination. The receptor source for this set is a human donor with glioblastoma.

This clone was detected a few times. This CDR3 reads CASSLMPAGNTIYF. DNA for the CDR3: TGCGCCAGCAGCTTGATGCCTGCGGGAAACACCATATATTTT. The J gene is TRBJ1-3, the V gene TRBV5-1; D gene unclear. Germline V gene data show CDR1 as SGHRS and CDR2 as YFSETQ. The CDR3 has 14 residues. The V end was cut by 1 base, the J end by 4 bases, with 9 bases between.

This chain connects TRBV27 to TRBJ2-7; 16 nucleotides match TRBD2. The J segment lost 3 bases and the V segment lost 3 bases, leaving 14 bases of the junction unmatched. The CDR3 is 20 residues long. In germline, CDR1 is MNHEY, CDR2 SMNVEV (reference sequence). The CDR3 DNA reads TGTGCCAGCAGTTTGCGAATTCCGGGACTAGCGGGAGGGAGTGGCTACGAGCAGTACTTC. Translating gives CASSLRIPGLAGGSGYEQYF.

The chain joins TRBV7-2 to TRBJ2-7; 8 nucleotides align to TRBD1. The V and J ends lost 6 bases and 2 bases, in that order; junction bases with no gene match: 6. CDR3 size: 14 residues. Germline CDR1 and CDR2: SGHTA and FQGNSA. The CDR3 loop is CASSPGGTTYEQYF. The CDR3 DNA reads TGTGCCAGCAGTCCAGGGGGCACAACCTACGAGCAGTACTTC.

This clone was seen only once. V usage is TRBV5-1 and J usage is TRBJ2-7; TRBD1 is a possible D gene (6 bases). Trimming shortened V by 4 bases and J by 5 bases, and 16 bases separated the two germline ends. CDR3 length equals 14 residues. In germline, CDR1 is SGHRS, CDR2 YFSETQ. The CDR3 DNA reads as TGCGCCAGCAGCCAGACAGGCGCGGGCGACGAGCAGTACTTC. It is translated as CASSQTGAGDEQYF.

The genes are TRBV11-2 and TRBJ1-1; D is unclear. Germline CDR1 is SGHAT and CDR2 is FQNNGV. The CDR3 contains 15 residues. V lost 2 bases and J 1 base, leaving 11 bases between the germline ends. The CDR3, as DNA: TGTGCCAGCAGCTTATCCAGGCGAAGGAACACTGAAGCTTTCTTT. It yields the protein CASSLSRRRNTEAFF.

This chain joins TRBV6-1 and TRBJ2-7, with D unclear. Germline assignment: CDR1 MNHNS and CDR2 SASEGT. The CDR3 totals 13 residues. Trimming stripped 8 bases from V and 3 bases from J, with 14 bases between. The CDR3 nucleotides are TGTGCCAGCGCGGTAGGCTCCAACTACGAGCAGTACTTC. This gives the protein CASAVGSNYEQYF.

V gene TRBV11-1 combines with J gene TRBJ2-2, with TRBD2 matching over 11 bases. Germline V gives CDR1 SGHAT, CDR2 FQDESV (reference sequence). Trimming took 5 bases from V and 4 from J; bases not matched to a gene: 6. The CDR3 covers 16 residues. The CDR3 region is CASSRGLAGFTGELFF. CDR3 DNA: TGTGCCAGCAGCCGCGGACTAGCGGGCTTCACCGGGGAGCTGTTTTTT. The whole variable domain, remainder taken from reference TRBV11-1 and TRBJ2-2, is EAEVAQSPRYKITEKSQAVAFWCDPISGHATLYWYRQILGQGPELLVQFQDESVVDDSQLPKDRFSAERLKGVDSTLKIQPAELGDSAMYLCASSRGLAGFTGELFFGEGSRLTVL.

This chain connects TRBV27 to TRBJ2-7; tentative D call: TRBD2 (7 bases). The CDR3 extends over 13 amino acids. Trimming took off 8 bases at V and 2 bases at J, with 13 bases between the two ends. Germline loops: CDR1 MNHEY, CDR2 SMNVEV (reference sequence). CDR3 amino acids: CASGGGGPYEQYF. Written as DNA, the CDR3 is TGTGCCAGCGGGGGAGGGGGTCCCTACGAGCAGTACTTC.

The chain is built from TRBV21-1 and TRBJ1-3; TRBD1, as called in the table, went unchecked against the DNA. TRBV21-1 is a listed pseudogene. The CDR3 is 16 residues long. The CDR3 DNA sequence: TGTGCCAGCAGCCTGGGCAGGCCGCGCTCTGGAAACACCATATATTTT. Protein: CASSLGRPRSGNTIYF.

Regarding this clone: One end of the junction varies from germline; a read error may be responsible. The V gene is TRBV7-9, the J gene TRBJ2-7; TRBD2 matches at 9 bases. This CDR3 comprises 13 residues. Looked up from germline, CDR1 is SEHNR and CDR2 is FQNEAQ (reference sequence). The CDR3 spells CASSIAGAHELVF. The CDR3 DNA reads TGTGCCAGCAGCATAGCGGGAGCGCACGAATTGGTCTTC.

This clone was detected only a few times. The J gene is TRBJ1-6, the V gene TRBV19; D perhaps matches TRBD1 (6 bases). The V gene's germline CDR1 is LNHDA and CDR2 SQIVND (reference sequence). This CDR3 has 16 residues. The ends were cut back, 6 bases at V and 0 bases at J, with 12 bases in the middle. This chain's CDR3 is CASRLQGSSYNSPLHF. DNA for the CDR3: TGTGCCAGTAGGCTACAGGGCAGCTCCTATAATTCACCCCTCCACTTT.

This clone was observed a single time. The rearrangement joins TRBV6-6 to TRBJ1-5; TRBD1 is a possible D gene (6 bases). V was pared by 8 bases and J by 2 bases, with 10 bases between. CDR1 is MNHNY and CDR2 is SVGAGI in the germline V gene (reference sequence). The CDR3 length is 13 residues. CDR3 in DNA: TGTGCCAGCCGGACAGACGGCAATCAGCCCCAGCATTTT. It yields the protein CASRTDGNQPQHF.

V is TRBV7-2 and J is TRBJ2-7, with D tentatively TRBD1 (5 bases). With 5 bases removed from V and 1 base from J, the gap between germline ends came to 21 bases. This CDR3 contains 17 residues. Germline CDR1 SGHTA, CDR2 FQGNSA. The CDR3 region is CASSILNRDRESYEQYF. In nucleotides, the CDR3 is TGTGCCAGCAGCATACTTAACCGAGACAGAGAATCCTACGAGCAGTACTTC.

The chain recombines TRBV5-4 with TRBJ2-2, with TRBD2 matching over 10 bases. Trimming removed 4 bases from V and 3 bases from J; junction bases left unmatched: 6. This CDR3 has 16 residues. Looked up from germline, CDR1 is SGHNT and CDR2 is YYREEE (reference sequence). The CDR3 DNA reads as TGTGCCAGCAGCCTATACACTAGCGGGGACACCGGGGAGCTGTTTTTT. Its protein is CASSLYTSGDTGELFF.

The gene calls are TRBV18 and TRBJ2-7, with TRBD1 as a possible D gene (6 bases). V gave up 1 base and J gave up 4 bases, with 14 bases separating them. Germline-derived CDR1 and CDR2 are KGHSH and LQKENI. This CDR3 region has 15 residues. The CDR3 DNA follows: TGTGCCAGCTCACCACGGACAGACGCCTCATACGAGCAGTACTTC. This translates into CASSPRTDASYEQYF.

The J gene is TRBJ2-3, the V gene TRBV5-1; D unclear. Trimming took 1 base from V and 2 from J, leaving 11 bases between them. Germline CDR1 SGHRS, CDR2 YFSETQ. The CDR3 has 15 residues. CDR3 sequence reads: CASSLSTHFTDTQYF. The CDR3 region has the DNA TGCGCCAGCAGCTTGTCGACTCACTTCACAGATACGCAGTATTTT. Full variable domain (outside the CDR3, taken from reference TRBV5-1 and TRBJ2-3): KAGVTQTPRYLIKTRGQQVTLSCSPISGHRSVSWYQQTPGQGLQFLFEYFSETQRNKGNFPGRFSGRQFSNSRSEMNVSTLELGDSALYLCASSLSTHFTDTQYFGPGTRLTVL.

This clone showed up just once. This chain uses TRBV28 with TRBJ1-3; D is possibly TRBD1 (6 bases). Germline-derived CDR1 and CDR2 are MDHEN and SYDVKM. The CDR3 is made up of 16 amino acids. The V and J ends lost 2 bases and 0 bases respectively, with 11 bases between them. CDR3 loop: CASSLEIRGSGNTIYF. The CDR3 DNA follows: TGTGCCAGCAGTTTAGAAATCAGGGGCTCTGGAAACACCATATATTTT. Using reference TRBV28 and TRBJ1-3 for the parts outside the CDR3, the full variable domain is DVKVTQSSRYLVKRTGEKVFLECVQDMDHENMFWYRQDPGLGLRLIYFSYDVKMKEKGDIPEGYSVSREKKERFSLILESASTNQTSMYLCASSLEIRGSGNTIYFGEGSWLTVV.

For the CDR3, the DNA is TGTGCCAGCAGTTTCCCCCCGGGGGGCGGGCACTATGGCTACACCTTC. Its translation is CASSFPPGGGHYGYTF. The chain recombines TRBV28 with TRBJ1-2; D possibly corresponds to TRBD1 (6 bases). The length of the CDR3 is 16 residues. V dropped 3 bases and J dropped 3 bases, with 17 bases sitting between them. Germline CDR1 and CDR2: MDHEN and SYDVKM.

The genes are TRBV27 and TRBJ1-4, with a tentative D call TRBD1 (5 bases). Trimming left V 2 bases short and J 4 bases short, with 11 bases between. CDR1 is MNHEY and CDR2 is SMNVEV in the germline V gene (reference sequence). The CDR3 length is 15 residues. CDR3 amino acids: CASSLGTGVNEKLFF. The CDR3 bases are TGTGCCAGCAGTTTAGGGACGGGGGTTAATGAAAAACTGTTTTTT.

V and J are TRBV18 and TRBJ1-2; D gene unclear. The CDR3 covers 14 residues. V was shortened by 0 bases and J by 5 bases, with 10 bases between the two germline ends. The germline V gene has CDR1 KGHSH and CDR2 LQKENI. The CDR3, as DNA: TGTGCCAGCTCACCACCGTGGGAGCTGTATGGCTACACCTTC. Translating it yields CASSPPWELYGYTF.

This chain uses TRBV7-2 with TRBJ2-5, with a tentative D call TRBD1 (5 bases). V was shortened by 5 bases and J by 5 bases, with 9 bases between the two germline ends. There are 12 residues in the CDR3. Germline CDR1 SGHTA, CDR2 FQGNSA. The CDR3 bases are TGTGCCAGCAGCCCAGGGTGGGAGACCCAGTACTTC. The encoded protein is CASSPGWETQYF.

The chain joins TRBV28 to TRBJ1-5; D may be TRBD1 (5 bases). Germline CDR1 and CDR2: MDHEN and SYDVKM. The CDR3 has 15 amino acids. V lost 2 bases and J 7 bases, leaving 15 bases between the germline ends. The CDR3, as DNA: TGTGCCAGCAGTTTAATAGGGAGGGGAGAACAGCCCCAGCATTTT. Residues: CASSLIGRGEQPQHF.

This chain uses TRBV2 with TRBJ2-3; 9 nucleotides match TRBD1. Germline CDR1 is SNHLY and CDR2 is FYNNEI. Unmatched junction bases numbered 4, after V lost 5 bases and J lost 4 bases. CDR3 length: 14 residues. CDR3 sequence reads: CASSLDRGSDTQYF. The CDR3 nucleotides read TGTGCCAGCAGTCTGGACAGGGGCTCAGATACGCAGTATTTT.

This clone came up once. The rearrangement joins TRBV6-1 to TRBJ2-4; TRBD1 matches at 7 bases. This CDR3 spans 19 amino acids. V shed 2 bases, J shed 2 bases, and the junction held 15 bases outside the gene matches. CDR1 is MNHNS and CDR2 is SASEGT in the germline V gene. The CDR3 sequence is CASSERGWTGGITKNIQYF. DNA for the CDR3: TGTGCCAGCAGTGAACGGGGTTGGACAGGAGGTATAACCAAAAACATTCAGTACTTC.

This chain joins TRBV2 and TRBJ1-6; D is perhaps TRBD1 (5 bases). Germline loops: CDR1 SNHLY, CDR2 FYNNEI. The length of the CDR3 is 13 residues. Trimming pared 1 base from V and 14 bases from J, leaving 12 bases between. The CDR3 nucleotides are TGTGCCAGCAGTGAAGGATCCCGGGGGACCCTCCACTTT. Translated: CASSEGSRGTLHF.

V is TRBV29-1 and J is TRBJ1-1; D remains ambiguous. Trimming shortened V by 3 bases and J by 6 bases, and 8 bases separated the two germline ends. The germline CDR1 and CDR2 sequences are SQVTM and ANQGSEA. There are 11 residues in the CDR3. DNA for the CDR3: TGCAGCGTTGATCTAGTAGCTGAAGCTTTCTTT. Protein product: CSVDLVAEAFF.

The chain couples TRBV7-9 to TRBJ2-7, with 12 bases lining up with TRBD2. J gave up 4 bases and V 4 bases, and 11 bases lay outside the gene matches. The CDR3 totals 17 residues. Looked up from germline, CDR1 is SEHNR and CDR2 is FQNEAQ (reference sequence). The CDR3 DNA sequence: TGTGCCAGCAGCTCCGCCGAAGGACTAGCGGGATATTACGAGCAGTACTTC. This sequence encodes CASSSAEGLAGYYEQYF.

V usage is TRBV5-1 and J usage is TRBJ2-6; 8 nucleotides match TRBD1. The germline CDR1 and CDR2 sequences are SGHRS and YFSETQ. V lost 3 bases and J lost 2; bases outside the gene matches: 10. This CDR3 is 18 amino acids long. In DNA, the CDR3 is TGCGCCAGCAGCTGGACCCTTTCGACAGGGGCTGGGGCCAACGTCCTGACTTTC. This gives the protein CASSWTLSTGAGANVLTF.